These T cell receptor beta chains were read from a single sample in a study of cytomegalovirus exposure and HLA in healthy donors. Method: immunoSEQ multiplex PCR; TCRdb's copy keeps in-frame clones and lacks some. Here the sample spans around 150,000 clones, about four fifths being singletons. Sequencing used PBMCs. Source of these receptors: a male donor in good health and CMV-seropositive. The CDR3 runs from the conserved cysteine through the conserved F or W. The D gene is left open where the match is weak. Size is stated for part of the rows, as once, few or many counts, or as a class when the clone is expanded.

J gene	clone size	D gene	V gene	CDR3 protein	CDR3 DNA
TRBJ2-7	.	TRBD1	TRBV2	CATGTGAYEQYF	TGTGCCACCGGGACAGGGGCCTACGAGCAGTACTTC
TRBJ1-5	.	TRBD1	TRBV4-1	CASSHRPGQGGQPQHF	TGCGCCAGCAGCCACCGCCCCGGACAGGGGGGTCAGCCCCAGCATTTT
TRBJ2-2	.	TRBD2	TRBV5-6	CASSFSGGPRTGELFF	TGTGCCAGCAGCTTTAGCGGGGGGCCTCGTACCGGGGAGCTGTTTTTT
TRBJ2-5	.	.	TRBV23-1	CASSPRLHQETQYF	TGCGCCAGCAGTCCCCGGTTGCACCAAGAGACCCAGTACTTC
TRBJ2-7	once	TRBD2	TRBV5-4	CASSLDFWREPDEQYF	TGTGCCAGCAGCTTGGATTTTTGGCGGGAGCCGGACGAGCAGTACTTC
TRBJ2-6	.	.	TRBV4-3	CASSQDRGGANVLTF	TGCGCCAGCAGCCAAGATAGGGGTGGGGCCAACGTCCTGACTTTC
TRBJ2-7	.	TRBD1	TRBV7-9	CASSRPGQGREQYF	TGTGCCAGCAGCCGACCGGGACAGGGACGGGAGCAGTACTTC
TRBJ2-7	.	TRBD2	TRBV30	CAGYSGGAYEQYF	TGTGCCGGGTATAGCGGGGGGGCCTACGAGCAGTACTTC
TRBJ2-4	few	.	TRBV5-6	CASSLLGLAKNIQYF	TGTGCCAGCAGCTTGTTGGGGCTAGCCAAAAACATTCAGTACTTC
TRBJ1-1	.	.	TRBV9	CASSDKQNTEAFF	TGTGCCAGCAGCGATAAACAGAACACTGAAGCTTTCTTT
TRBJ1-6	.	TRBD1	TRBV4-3	CASSQAWGQGNSPLHF	TGCGCCAGCAGCCAGGCCTGGGGACAGGGGAATTCACCCCTCCACTTT
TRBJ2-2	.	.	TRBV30	CAWSDITGELFF	TGTGCCTGGAGTGACATAACCGGGGAGCTGTTTTTT
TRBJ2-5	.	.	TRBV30	CAWSSGQTDQYF	TGTGCCTGGAGTTCCGGGCAGACAGACCAGTACTTC
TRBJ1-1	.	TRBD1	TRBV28	CASSLIGTGGMNTEAFF	TGTGCCAGCAGTTTAATCGGGACAGGGGGTATGAACACTGAAGCTTTCTTT
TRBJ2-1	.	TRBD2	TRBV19	CASSISGGGYNEQFF	TGTGCCAGTAGTATTAGCGGGGGGGGCTACAATGAGCAGTTCTTC
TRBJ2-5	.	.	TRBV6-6	CASSYYTGYQETQYF	TGTGCCAGCAGTTACTACACCGGGTACCAAGAGACCCAGTACTTC
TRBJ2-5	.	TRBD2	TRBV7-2	CASSLASLAGGGETQYF	TGTGCCAGCAGCTTAGCGTCACTAGCGGGGGGTGGGGAGACCCAGTACTTC
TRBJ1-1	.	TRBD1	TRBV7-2	CASSLLGQGAEAFF	TGTGCCAGCAGCCTCCTCGGACAGGGGGCTGAAGCTTTCTTT
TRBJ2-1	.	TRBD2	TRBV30	CAWERGVNYNEQFF	TGTGCCTGGGAGCGGGGGGTAAATTACAATGAGCAGTTCTTC
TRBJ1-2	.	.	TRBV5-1	CASSSSYLNGYTF	TGCGCCAGCAGCTCGTCATATCTAAATGGCTACACCTTC
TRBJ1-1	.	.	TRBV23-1	CASSQAPPWRGASTEAFF	TGCGCCAGCAGTCAAGCCCCACCGTGGCGGGGGGCCTCCACTGAAGCTTTCTTT
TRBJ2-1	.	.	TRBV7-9	CASSLISEQFF	TGTGCCAGCAGCTTGATTAGTGAGCAGTTCTTC
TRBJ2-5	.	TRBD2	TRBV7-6	CASSLRLIAGGLMETQYF	TGTGCCAGCAGCTTAAGGTTGATAGCGGGGGGGCTCATGGAGACCCAGTACTTC
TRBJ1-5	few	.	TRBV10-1	CASSESRDQPQHF	TGCGCCAGCAGTGAGTCGCGGGATCAGCCCCAGCATTTT
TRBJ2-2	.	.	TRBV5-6	CASSLPGAGELFF	TGTGCCAGCAGCTTGCCGGGGGCCGGGGAGCTGTTTTTT
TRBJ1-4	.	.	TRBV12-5	CASGLVLTGKSTNEKLFF	TGTGCTAGTGGTTTGGTACTGACAGGCAAATCCACTAATGAAAAACTGTTTTTT
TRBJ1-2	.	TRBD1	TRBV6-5	CASSYSRTGGDGYTF	TGTGCCAGCAGTTACTCCCGGACAGGGGGCGATGGCTACACCTTC
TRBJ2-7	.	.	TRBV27	CASSLSAGNEQYF	TGTGCCAGCAGTTTATCGGCAGGGAACGAGCAGTACTTC
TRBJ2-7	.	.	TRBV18	CASCDWDCPSKYF	TGTGCCAGCTGCGACTGGGACTGCCCATCGAAGTACTTC
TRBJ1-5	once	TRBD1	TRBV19	CASSTRTGSNQPQHF	TGTGCCAGTAGTACCCGGACAGGGAGCAATCAGCCCCAGCATTTT
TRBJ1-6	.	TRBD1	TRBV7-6	CASSSADRSNSPLHF	TGTGCCAGCAGCTCCGCGGACAGGTCTAATTCACCCCTCCACTTT
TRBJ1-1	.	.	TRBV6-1	CASSLLTGNTEAFF	TGTGCCAGCAGTTTACTGACAGGGAACACTGAAGCTTTCTTT
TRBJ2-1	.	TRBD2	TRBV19	CASSTGLARNNEQFF	TGTGCCAGTAGTACCGGACTAGCGCGAAACAATGAGCAGTTCTTC
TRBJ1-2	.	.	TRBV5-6	CASSQGNGYTF	TGTGCCAGCAGCCAGGGAAATGGCTACACCTTC
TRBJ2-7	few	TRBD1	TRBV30	CAWSQGQGSSYEQYF	TGTGCCTGGAGCCAAGGACAGGGGAGCTCCTACGAGCAGTACTTC
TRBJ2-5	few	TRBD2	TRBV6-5	CASSYLAGSQETQYF	TGTGCCAGCAGTTACCTAGCGGGATCCCAAGAGACCCAGTACTTC
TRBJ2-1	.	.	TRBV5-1	CASSKHEGDNEQFF	TGCGCCAGCAGCAAACACGAGGGGGACAATGAGCAGTTCTTC
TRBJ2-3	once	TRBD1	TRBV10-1	CASNQRQGSDTQYF	TGCGCCAGCAATCAGAGACAGGGTTCGGATACGCAGTATTTT
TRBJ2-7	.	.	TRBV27	CASTRKLGGNEQYF	TGTGCCAGCACCCGAAAGTTAGGGGGAAACGAGCAGTACTTC
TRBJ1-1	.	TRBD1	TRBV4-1	CASSPRGMNTEAFF	TGCGCCAGCAGTCCCAGGGGGATGAACACTGAAGCTTTCTTT
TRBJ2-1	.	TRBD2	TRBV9	CASGYTSGGKQFF	TGTGCCAGCGGATACACTAGCGGGGGGAAGCAGTTCTTC
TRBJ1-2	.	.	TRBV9	CASSGSGDGYTF	TGTGCCAGCAGCGGTTCAGGCGATGGCTACACCTTC
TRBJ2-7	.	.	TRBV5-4	CASSLGGERYEQYF	TGTGCCAGCAGCTTAGGGGGGGAGAGGTACGAGCAGTACTTC
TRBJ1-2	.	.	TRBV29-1	CSVEETGEGYTF	TGCAGCGTTGAAGAAACCGGGGAGGGCTACACCTTC
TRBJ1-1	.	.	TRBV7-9	CASSLVGGEDPTEAFF	TGTGCCAGCAGCTTAGTAGGGGGGGAGGACCCCACTGAAGCTTTCTTT
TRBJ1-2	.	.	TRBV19	CASSIYGQFSNYGYTF	TGTGCCAGTAGTATTTATGGTCAGTTCTCTAACTATGGCTACACCTTC
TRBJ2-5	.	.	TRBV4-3	CASSQEERETQYF	TGCGCCAGCAGCCAAGAAGAGAGAGAGACCCAGTACTTC
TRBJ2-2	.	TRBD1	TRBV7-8	CASSADRDGELFF	TGTGCCAGCAGCGCTGACAGGGACGGGGAGCTGTTTTTT
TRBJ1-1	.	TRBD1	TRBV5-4	CASSSGQGLNTEAFF	TGTGCCAGCAGCTCCGGACAGGGGCTGAACACTGAAGCTTTCTTT
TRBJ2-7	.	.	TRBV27	CASSFTARGTYEQYF	TGTGCCAGCAGTTTCACAGCTAGGGGGACCTACGAGCAGTACTTC
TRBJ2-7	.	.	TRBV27	CASSPLRDHPFLYEQYF	TGTGCCAGCAGTCCGTTGCGGGACCATCCCTTTTTGTACGAGCAGTACTTC
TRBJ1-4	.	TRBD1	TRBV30	CAWSSFGTGNEKLFF	TGTGCCTGGAGTAGTTTTGGGACAGGGAATGAAAAACTGTTTTTT
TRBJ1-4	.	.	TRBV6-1	CASSEAASGVREKLFF	TGTGCCAGCAGTGAAGCCGCTTCCGGGGTACGTGAAAAACTGTTTTTT
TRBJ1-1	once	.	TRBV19	CASSHRNTEAFF	TGTGCCAGTAGTCACAGGAACACTGAAGCTTTCTTT
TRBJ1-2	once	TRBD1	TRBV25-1	CASSEWGTDGYTF	TGTGCCAGCAGTGAATGGGGGACAGATGGCTACACCTTC
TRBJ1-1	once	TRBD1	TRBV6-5	CASSPGGVNTEAFF	TGTGCCAGCAGTCCAGGGGGCGTGAACACTGAAGCTTTCTTT
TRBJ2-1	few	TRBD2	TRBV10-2	CASSELAGEQFF	TGCGCCAGCAGTGAGTTAGCGGGGGAGCAGTTCTTC
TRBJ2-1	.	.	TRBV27	CASSSKSKLGNEQFF	TGTGCCAGCAGTTCCAAATCTAAACTAGGGAATGAGCAGTTCTTC
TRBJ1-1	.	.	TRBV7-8	CASSNSGEAFF	TGTGCCAGCAGCAACTCAGGGGAAGCTTTCTTT